What follows are 7 T cell receptor beta chains derived from one specimen sequenced in a study of blood T cell repertoires in COVID-19. Only in-frame clones appear in the TCRdb table, and some are missing; sequencing was by immunoSEQ multiplex PCR. Among 90,000 to 120,000 clones listed, about 93% were seen once. Specimen: peripheral blood. The receptors were gathered from a woman aged 30 to 39 with acute or convalescent COVID-19.

The chain couples TRBV4-2 to TRBJ1-2, with D unclear. This CDR3 is 16 amino acids long. The V and J ends lost 0 bases and 4 bases respectively, with 15 bases between them. CDR1 is LGHNA, CDR2 YNFKEQ, per germline. The CDR3 coding sequence is TGTGCCAGCAGCCAAGAGGGCCGCAACATCTTCTATGGCTACACCTTC. This gives the protein CASSQEGRNIFYGYTF.

V is TRBV5-4 and J is TRBJ1-1; a weak D match, TRBD1 (6 bases). V lost 0 bases to trimming and J lost 1 base, with 13 bases between them. Germline V gives CDR1 SGHNT, CDR2 YYREEE (reference sequence). The length of the CDR3 is 16 residues. This CDR3 is CASSLGRQDQNTEAFF. CDR3 in DNA: TGTGCCAGCAGCTTGGGGAGACAGGACCAGAACACTGAAGCTTTCTTT.

The rearrangement links TRBV18 to TRBJ2-7; possible D gene TRBD1, 6 bases. The CDR3 contains 16 residues. Germline V gene data show CDR1 as KGHSH and CDR2 as LQKENI. The ends were cut back, 1 base at V and 3 bases at J, with 16 bases in the middle. CDR3 nucleotides: TGTGCCAGCTCACCACGGGCCAGGGGACCTAGCTACGAGCAGTACTTC. Amino acids: CASSPRARGPSYEQYF.

The V call is TRBV15, the J call TRBJ1-5, with 8 bases identical to TRBD1. There are 15 residues in the CDR3. Germline CDR1 and CDR2: LNHNV and YYDKDF (reference sequence). V gave up 9 bases and J gave up 6 bases; unmatched junction bases: 13. The CDR3 DNA reads as TGTGCCACTTCATCCCTGAGACAGGGGCGTCAGCCCCAGCATTTT. It translates to CATSSLRQGRQPQHF.

This clone is a singleton in its sample. The chain recombines TRBV3-1 (or the pseudogene TRBV3-2) with TRBJ2-1; the D gene is possibly TRBD2 (6 bases). Trimming removed 0 bases from V and 5 bases from J, with 29 bases in between. This CDR3 has 21 amino acids. Germline CDR1 LGHDT, CDR2 YNNKEL (reference sequence). CDR3 DNA sequence: TGTGCCAGCAGCCAAGATGGGGGGAGCCCGGGGCGTCGGGCGGGCGACAATGAGCAGTTCTTC. It is translated as CASSQDGGSPGRRAGDNEQFF.

V usage is TRBV11-1 and J usage is TRBJ1-4; a weak D match, TRBD1 (5 bases). CDR1 is SGHAT, CDR2 FQDESV, per germline (reference sequence). V dropped 5 bases and J dropped 8 bases, with 12 bases sitting between them. The CDR3 contains 13 residues. The CDR3 protein is CASSRGSGEKLFF. The CDR3 DNA reads as TGTGCCAGCAGCAGGGGTTCAGGCGAAAAACTGTTTTTT.

The rearrangement links TRBV9 to TRBJ2-1, with 10 bases matching TRBD2. Germline V gives CDR1 SGDLS, CDR2 YYNGEE. This CDR3 contains 14 residues. After removal of 2 bases from V and 8 bases from J, the junction contained 4 bases not matched to a gene. CDR3 sequence (DNA): TGTGCCAGCAGCGTGAGTAGCGGGAGGTATGAGCAGTTCTTC. Translation: CASSVSSGRYEQFF.